The entry below describes one TCR beta chain. Its specific antigen is unknown. Per-nucleotide qualities are absent, and no much larger clonotype sits a single base away. Using the deep immunoSEQ assay, TCR CDR3 regions were amplified from genomic DNA by multiplex PCR. For each cell subset, the extracted genomic DNA was distributed evenly across all wells of several immunoSEQ 96-well plates, and each plate served as one replicate. For sorted subsets, approximately 200 ng of genomic DNA, equivalent to some 33,000 T cell genomes, went into each replicate PCR. Purified libraries were measured with a Qubit 3.0 fluorometer, size-checked on a Bioanalyzer 2100, and measured again with the KAPA Library Quantification kit. Every immunoSEQ 96-well plate was sequenced on a separate single-read 150-cycle Illumina NextSeq 550 flow cell. Turning to the authors' computational methods: Because the immunoSEQ output included only junctional sequences and no quality scores, the filtering could not be the same as the filtering used for full-length reads. Sequences were annotated with PyIR, a Python wrapper for IgBLAST v1.9, and V/J genes and CDR3 were assigned using IMGT germline references. Reads were filtered out if the reads had weak V/J assignments (E-value above 1e-6), no CDR3, stop codons, out-of-frame junctions, or ambiguous translated residues. V3J clonotypes were defined as sequences sharing an identical inferred V gene, J gene, and CDR3 amino acid sequence. Percentage overlap between repertoires was calculated by dividing the number of shared unique clonotypes by the size of the smaller repertoire. RTK rarefaction, the Chao1 estimator, and Recon v2.1 estimates of unobserved clonotypes were used to assess repertoire richness. Generation probabilities were computed with OLGA for all TCRbeta clonotypes obtained by the gDNA method from several donors. Here the immuneACCESS table is served through TCRdb, limited to in-frame sequences with V and J called. Missing clones are a known gap in these copies; in checked studies unresolved V genes cover under half, and the rest lacks a known reason. V and J calls and clone size are those listed in that table; D and trimming were worked out from the DNA. This sample comprises millions of clones, over 85% of them detected only once. Around 0.14% of the sample lies in the top ten.

This sample was included in a study of shared clonotypes between healthy human individuals (dated by TCRdb to 2019 to 2021). General notes on the study: Three men and two women, aged 18 to 49 years, made up the cohort. For each donor, CD4 naive and CD4 memory were each given three plates, CD8 naive was given two plates, and CD8 memory was given one plate. The study deeply sequenced blood TCR repertoires of about 5 healthy adults to estimate repertoire size and the extent of clonotype sharing between individuals. To increase sequencing depth and limit assay-specific biases, different laboratories used diverse techniques to prepare libraries and sequence TCR repertoires. Between about 0.8 and 9 billion PBMCs per donor were obtained by leukapheresis. The full study reports these points: Even with the large sequencing depth, rarefaction of the sorted-subset datasets indicated that sequencing was incomplete. Because the study included a small number of donors, the genetic and exposure-history diversity represented was limited. Only blood was sampled, and tissue TCR repertoires likely differ from those in blood. Higher generation probabilities were observed for clonotypes shared by all four sorted-subset donors than for non-shared clonotypes. Approximately 5% of naive CD4, roughly 3.5% of naive CD8, around 2.3% of memory CD4, and about 0.4% of memory CD8 clonotypes were shared across several donors. Estimated clonotype richness was generally larger for naive than for memory subsets. Pairwise subsampling led to the expectation that sequencing depth would affect the degree of clonotype sharing among donors.

The trim is 3 bases for V and 5 bases for J, with a gap of 11 bases between the germline ends. The CDR3 sequence holds 14 residues, the cysteine and phenylalanine included. The only DNA kept is the CDR3, 42 bases in frame from the first base. CDR1 and CDR2, per the germline V gene, are KGHSH and LQKENI. Healthy HIV-negative adults with no recently reported acute infections or vaccinations were included as donors. All donors were Caucasian adults living in Nashville, Tennessee, USA. CD4+ T cells were enriched by magnetic negative selection; naive cells were then positively selected on CD45RA, and the negative fraction formed the memory subset. Blood was obtained by leukapheresis, after which PBMCs were separated by Ficoll-Histopaque density gradient centrifugation and cryopreserved in liquid nitrogen vapor phase. Analytical flow cytometry was used to check the purity and quantity of every magnetically sorted T cell population. Each sorted fraction had its genomic DNA isolated and then quantified by UV absorbance on a Nanodrop 2000c.

The sequenced material came from naive CD4+ T cells sorted from blood. The cell subset or site label here, explained by the study, means: CD45RA+ positively selected. This receptor was identified in a man aged 18 to 30 in good health. The chain couples TRBV18 to TRBJ1-3; the D gene identity is not certain. The CDR3 protein is CASSPLDTRNTIYF. The DNA sequence is as follows: TGTGCCAGCTCACCCCTAGACACGCGAAACACCATATATTTT.